Listed here are 22 T cell receptor beta chains from one sample, sequenced in a study of T cells in Graves' hyperthyroidism and ophthalmopathy. Amplification yielded TCR beta CDR3 regions, with RNA transcripts as the source. RT-PCR in the first round (using the HTBI primer set) targeted the TCR CDR3. One entry per CDR3 protein results from TCRdb running MiXCR on the multiplex PCR reads. The sample has approximately 430,000 distinct CDR3 sequences, around 15% seen once. Material for sequencing was blood. These receptors were taken from a young man with Graves' ophthalmopathy.

This clonotype appeared many times. This chain connects TRBV18 to TRBJ1-5, with D maybe TRBD1 (5 bases). CDR3 size: 14 residues. V was pared by 5 bases and J by 6 bases, with 14 bases between. CDR1 is KGHSH and CDR2 is LQKENI in the germline V gene. The CDR3 DNA follows: TGTGCCAGCTCAGAGGCAGGGATGGGTCAGCCCCAGCATTTT. Residues: CASSEAGMGQPQHF.

This clonotype has a count of ten or more. The gene calls are TRBV11-2 and TRBJ2-5, with D possibly TRBD1 on 6 matching bases. V was pared by 0 bases and J by 5 bases, with 13 bases between. The CDR3 has 15 residues. The germline CDR1 and CDR2 sequences are SGHAT and FQNNGV. The CDR3: CASSLDLGAVETQYF. The DNA of the CDR3 is TGTGCCAGCAGCTTAGATTTGGGGGCGGTGGAGACCCAGTACTTC. Full variable domain (rest looked up from reference TRBV11-2 and TRBJ2-5): EAGVAQSPRYKIIEKRQSVAFWCNPISGHATLYWYQQILGQGPKLLIQFQNNGVVDDSQLPKDRFSAERLKGVDSTLKIQPAKLEDSAVYLCASSLDLGAVETQYFGPGTRLLVL.

The chain carries TRBV19 and TRBJ2-7, with D perhaps TRBD2 (6 bases). The V end was cut by 2 bases, the J end by 7 bases, with 18 bases between. This CDR3 region has 15 residues. Germline V gives CDR1 LNHDA, CDR2 SQIVND (reference sequence). This CDR3 is CASSITPTNREEQYF. The CDR3 DNA is TGTGCCAGTAGTATAACGCCCACCAACCGGGAGGAGCAGTACTTC.

In this sample, this clonotype turned up many times. This may be a read error, as it is one base from a much larger clone. The CDR3 region is CAGSLQGVKDTQYF. CDR3 coding DNA: TGTGCCGGCAGCTTACAGGGAGTGAAAGATACGCAGTATTTT. The chain joins TRBV7-8 to TRBJ2-3, with D tentatively TRBD1 (6 bases). This CDR3 is built from 14 residues. Germline CDR1 SGHVS, CDR2 FQNEAQ. Together with reference TRBV7-8 and TRBJ2-3, the CDR3 gives the full variable domain: GAGVSQSPRYKVAKRGQDVALRCDPISGHVSLFWYQQALGQGPEFLTYFQNEAQLDKSGLPSDRFFAERPEGSVSTLKIQRTQQEDSAVYLCAGSLQGVKDTQYFGPGTRLTVL.

This clonotype was seen ten or more times. Here the CDR3 reads CSVERDGRLYNEQFF. The CDR3 bases are TGCAGCGTTGAAAGGGACGGCAGACTATACAATGAGCAGTTCTTC. This chain links TRBV29-1 with TRBJ2-1, with D perhaps given as TRBD1 or TRBD2 (5 bases each). Trimming cost V 2 bases and J 4 bases, with 15 bases left between them. This CDR3 contains 15 residues. The germline V gene encodes CDR1 SQVTM and CDR2 ANQGSEA.

This clonotype was counted at least ten times. V usage is TRBV12-5 and J usage is TRBJ1-5; the D is unclear. Looked up from germline, CDR1 is LGHNT and CDR2 is FRNRAP. The CDR3 has 16 residues. V was clipped by 5 bases and J by 1 base, with 15 bases between them. As DNA, the CDR3 is TGTGCTAGTGGTAAGGGCCTGAGCGGGAGCAATCAGCCCCAGCATTTT. Translation gives CASGKGLSGSNQPQHF.

There are many counts of this clonotype. The J gene is TRBJ2-3, the V gene TRBV3-1; D is unclear. The V gene lost 0 bases and the J gene lost 4 bases, with 11 bases spanning the gap. Germline-derived CDR1 and CDR2 are LGHDT and YNNKEL (reference sequence). The CDR3 extends over 15 amino acids. The CDR3 sequence: CASSQDPRTADTQYF. DNA for the CDR3: TGTGCCAGCAGCCAAGACCCCCGGACGGCAGATACGCAGTATTTT.

The chain uses TRBV4-1 and TRBJ1-2; D is undetermined. Germline CDR1 is MGHRA and CDR2 is YSYEKL. The length of the CDR3 is 15 residues. Trimming removed 3 bases at V and 4 bases at J, with 15 bases between. The CDR3 DNA follows: TGCGCCAGCAGCCACCCCTTCGGGGAGGGCTATGGCTACACCTTC. Translating it yields CASSHPFGEGYGYTF.

The chain links TRBV5-1 to TRBJ1-3, with TRBD1 as a possible D gene (6 bases). The CDR3 spans 16 residues. The V end was cut by 1 base, the J end by 1 base, with 12 bases between. The germline gives CDR1 SGHRS, CDR2 YFSETQ. In DNA form, the CDR3 reads TGCGCCAGCAGCTTGCAGGGGATCTCGTCTGGAAACACCATATATTTT. Translating it yields CASSLQGISSGNTIYF.

This clonotype was observed a few times. The chain links TRBV7-6 to TRBJ2-1; D gene ambiguous. Germline V gene data show CDR1 as SGHVS and CDR2 as FNYEAQ. Trimming stripped 5 bases from V and 3 bases from J, with 11 bases between. This CDR3 region has 14 residues. CDR3 sequence reads: CASSAYSGYNEQFF. CDR3 nucleotides: TGTGCCAGCAGCGCCTACTCCGGCTACAATGAGCAGTTCTTC. Full variable domain (missing parts from reference TRBV7-6 and TRBJ2-1): GAGVSQSPRYKVTKRGQDVALRCDPISGHVSLYWYRQALGQGPEFLTYFNYEAQQDKSGLPNDRFSAERPEGSISTLTIQRTEQRDSAMYRCASSAYSGYNEQFFGPGTRLTVL.

This clonotype was seen many times. The chain uses TRBV10-1 and TRBJ2-1; 10 bases fit TRBD2. CDR3 size: 15 residues. Losses at the gene ends were 4 bases for V and 3 bases for J; bases not matched to a gene: 3. Germline assignment: CDR1 WNHNN and CDR2 SYGVQD (reference sequence). As DNA, the CDR3 is TGCGCCAGCAGTGTTGGGACTAGCGACTACAATGAGCAGTTCTTC. Its protein product is CASSVGTSDYNEQFF.

The rearrangement uses TRBV2 and TRBJ2-1; no firm D call. The CDR3 covers 16 residues. Germline V gives CDR1 SNHLY, CDR2 FYNNEI. The V and J ends lost 6 bases and 0 bases respectively, with 15 bases between them. In DNA, the CDR3 is TGTGCCAGCAGGGATAGGACGGTGAGCTCCTACAATGAGCAGTTCTTC. Translation gives CASRDRTVSSYNEQFF.

The table lists this clonotype with many counts. The gene calls are TRBV5-1 and TRBJ2-7; 8 positions agree with TRBD1. The CDR3 runs to 16 residues. The ends lost 3 bases at V and 0 bases at J; junction bases unmatched: 8. CDR1 and CDR2 (germline): SGHRS, YFSETQ. CDR3 DNA sequence: TGCGCCAGCAGCTGGACAGGGCCCATGAGCTCCTACGAGCAGTACTTC. It translates to CASSWTGPMSSYEQYF.

The V call is TRBV7-3, the J call TRBJ2-2, with D maybe TRBD1 (6 bases). The CDR3 is 14 residues long. V was pared by 4 bases and J by 0 bases, with 6 bases between. CDR1 SGHTA and CDR2 FQGTGA come from the germline V gene. CDR3 DNA sequence: TGTGCCAGCAGCTACAGGGCGAACACCGGGGAGCTGTTTTTT. It codes for CASSYRANTGELFF. Full variable domain (outside the CDR3, taken from reference TRBV7-3 and TRBJ2-2): GAGVSQTPSNKVTEKGKYVELRCDPISGHTALYWYRQSLGQGPEFLIYFQGTGAADDSGLPNDRFFAVRPEGSVSTLKIQRTERGDSAVYLCASSYRANTGELFFGEGSRLTVL.

This clonotype showed up many times. CDR3 nucleotides: TGTGCCAGTAGTACTAACCAAGGAGGTGAAAAACTGTTTTTT. Translation: CASSTNQGGEKLFF. The chain employs TRBV19 and TRBJ1-4; D unresolved. The length of the CDR3 is 14 residues. V shed 4 bases and J shed 7 bases, with 13 bases lying between them. Germline CDR1 is LNHDA and CDR2 is SQIVND (reference sequence).

In this sample, this clonotype turned up a few times. J is TRBJ2-4 and V is TRBV19, with D perhaps TRBD2 (6 bases). The CDR3 has 12 residues. V was clipped by 9 bases and J by 9 bases, with 15 bases between them. Germline V gene sequence: CDR1 LNHDA, CDR2 SQIVND (reference sequence). CDR3: CASTGEWGIQYF. CDR3 nucleotide sequence: TGTGCCAGCACGGGAGAATGGGGCATTCAGTACTTC.

V usage is TRBV2 and J usage is TRBJ1-5, with no clear D. Deletions cut 3 bases from V and 0 bases from J, with 6 bases between. CDR3 size: 14 residues. Germline V gene sequence: CDR1 SNHLY, CDR2 FYNNEI. The CDR3 reads CASSDRYSNQPQHF. CDR3 in DNA: TGTGCCAGCAGTGATAGATATAGCAATCAGCCCCAGCATTTT.

This clonotype showed up many times. The chain employs TRBV11-2 and TRBJ1-5; D is unclear. Trimming pared 2 bases from V and 7 bases from J, leaving 12 bases between. The CDR3 extends over 14 amino acids. Germline values: CDR1 SGHAT, CDR2 FQNNGV. The CDR3 DNA follows: TGTGCCAGCAGCTTAAGACCCGGGGAGCAGCCCCAGCATTTT. It specifies CASSLRPGEQPQHF.

The V gene is TRBV4-1, the J gene TRBJ1-6; D gene unclear. This CDR3 spans 17 amino acids. V was cut by 2 bases and J by 5 bases, with 16 bases left in between. Germline-derived CDR1 and CDR2 are MGHRA and YSYEKL. The CDR3 bases are TGCGCCAGCAGCCAACCTGCACTTCTAAGGAATAATTCACCCCTCCACTTT. This sequence encodes CASSQPALLRNNSPLHF.

This clonotype was seen ten or more times. This chain connects TRBV5-1 to TRBJ1-1; 10 nucleotides match TRBD1. This CDR3 contains 16 residues. The ends lost 5 bases at V and 0 bases at J; junction bases unmatched: 7. Germline V gene lookup returns CDR1 SGHRS and CDR2 YFSETQ. CDR3 sequence reads: CASRSGTGEVNTEAFF. CDR3 in DNA: TGCGCCAGCAGATCCGGGACAGGGGAGGTGAACACTGAAGCTTTCTTT.

This clonotype showed up many times. The rearrangement joins TRBV9 to TRBJ2-1; 7 nucleotides align to TRBD1. There are 15 residues in the CDR3. CDR1 SGDLS and CDR2 YYNGEE come from the germline V gene. J lost 5 bases, V lost 2 bases, and 7 bases had no gene match. The CDR3 DNA is TGTGCCAGCAGCGTTACGGACAGGACGGACAATGAGCAGTTCTTC. Translating gives CASSVTDRTDNEQFF.

This chain joins TRBV5-8 and TRBJ2-1; possibly TRBD1 for D (5 bases). The germline V gene has CDR1 SGHTS and CDR2 YDEGEE. The CDR3 consists of 18 residues. The V and J ends lost 2 bases and 0 bases respectively, with 18 bases between them. CDR3: CASSLILDTRGSYNEQFF. The CDR3 coding sequence is TGTGCCAGCAGCTTAATTCTCGACACAAGGGGCTCCTACAATGAGCAGTTCTTC.